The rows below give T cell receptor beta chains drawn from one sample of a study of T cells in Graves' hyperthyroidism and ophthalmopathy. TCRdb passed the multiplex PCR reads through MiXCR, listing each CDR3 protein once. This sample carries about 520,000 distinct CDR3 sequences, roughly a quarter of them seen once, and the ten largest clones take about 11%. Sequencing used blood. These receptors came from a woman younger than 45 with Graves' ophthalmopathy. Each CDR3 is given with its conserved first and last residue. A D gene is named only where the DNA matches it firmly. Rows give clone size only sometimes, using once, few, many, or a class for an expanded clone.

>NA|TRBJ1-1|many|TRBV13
CASSLEGGEAFF
TGTGCCAGCAGCTTAGAAGGAGGTGAAGCTTTCTTT
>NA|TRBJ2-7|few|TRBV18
CASSRQGNSYEQYF
TGTGCCAGCTCACGTCAGGGTAACTCCTACGAGCAGTACTTC
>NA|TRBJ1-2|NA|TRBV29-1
CSGYARVYGYTF
TGCAGTGGCTATGCTAGGGTTTATGGCTACACCTTC
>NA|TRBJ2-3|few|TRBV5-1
CASSLGGLDQATQYF
TGCGCCAGCAGCTTGGGGGGGCTAGACCAGGCGACGCAGTATTTT
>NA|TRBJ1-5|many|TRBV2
CASSGGQGPNQPQHF
TGTGCCAGCAGTGGAGGCCAGGGCCCTAATCAGCCCCAGCATTTT
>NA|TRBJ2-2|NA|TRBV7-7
CASRALAGPGELFF
TGTGCTAGCAGGGCCCTCGCGGGTCCCGGGGAGCTGTTTTTT
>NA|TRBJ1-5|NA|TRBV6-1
CASSPGGRGSNQPQHF
TGTGCCAGCAGCCCCGGGGGTCGAGGGAGCAATCAGCCCCAGCATTTT
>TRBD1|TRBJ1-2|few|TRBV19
CASSTGQGAFGYTF
TGTGCCAGTAGTACTGGACAGGGGGCGTTTGGCTACACCTTC
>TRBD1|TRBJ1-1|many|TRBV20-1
CSATIPGQSNTEAFF
TGCAGTGCTACCATTCCGGGACAGTCGAACACTGAAGCTTTCTTT
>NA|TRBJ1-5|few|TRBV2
CASSVRRNQPQHF
TGTGCCAGCAGTGTCAGAAGGAATCAGCCCCAGCATTTT
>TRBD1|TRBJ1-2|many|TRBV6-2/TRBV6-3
CASSYQGQTDTF
TGTGCCAGCAGTTACCAGGGACAGACCGACACCTTC
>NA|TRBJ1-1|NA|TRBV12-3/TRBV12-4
CASNRGPGTEAFF
TGTGCCAGCAATCGGGGTCCGGGGACTGAAGCTTTCTTT
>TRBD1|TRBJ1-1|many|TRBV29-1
CSVEDAKGANTEAFF
TGCAGCGTTGAAGACGCCAAGGGGGCGAACACTGAAGCTTTCTTT
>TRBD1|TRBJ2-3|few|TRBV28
CASTLDRGSLYTQYF
TGTGCCAGCACTCTCGACAGGGGCAGCCTCTATACGCAGTATTTT
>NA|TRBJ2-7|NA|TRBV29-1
CSVGDASEYEQYF
TGCAGCGTTGGAGACGCTAGCGAGTACGAGCAGTACTTC
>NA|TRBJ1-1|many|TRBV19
CASSMGQKAFF
TGTGCCAGTAGTATGGGCCAAAAAGCTTTCTTT
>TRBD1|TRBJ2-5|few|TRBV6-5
CASSSQGDSQETQYF
TGTGCCAGCAGTTCCCAGGGGGACAGCCAAGAGACCCAGTACTTC
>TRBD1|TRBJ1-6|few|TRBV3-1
CASSGDRAHSPLHF
TGTGCCAGCAGCGGTGACAGGGCTCATTCACCCCTCCACTTT
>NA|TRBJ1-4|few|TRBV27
CASSQDTATNEKLFF
TGTGCCAGCAGTCAGGACACAGCAACTAATGAAAAACTGTTTTTT
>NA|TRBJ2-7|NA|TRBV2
CASSAHPQSYEQYF
TGTGCCAGCAGTGCCCATCCTCAATCTTACGAGCAGTACTTC